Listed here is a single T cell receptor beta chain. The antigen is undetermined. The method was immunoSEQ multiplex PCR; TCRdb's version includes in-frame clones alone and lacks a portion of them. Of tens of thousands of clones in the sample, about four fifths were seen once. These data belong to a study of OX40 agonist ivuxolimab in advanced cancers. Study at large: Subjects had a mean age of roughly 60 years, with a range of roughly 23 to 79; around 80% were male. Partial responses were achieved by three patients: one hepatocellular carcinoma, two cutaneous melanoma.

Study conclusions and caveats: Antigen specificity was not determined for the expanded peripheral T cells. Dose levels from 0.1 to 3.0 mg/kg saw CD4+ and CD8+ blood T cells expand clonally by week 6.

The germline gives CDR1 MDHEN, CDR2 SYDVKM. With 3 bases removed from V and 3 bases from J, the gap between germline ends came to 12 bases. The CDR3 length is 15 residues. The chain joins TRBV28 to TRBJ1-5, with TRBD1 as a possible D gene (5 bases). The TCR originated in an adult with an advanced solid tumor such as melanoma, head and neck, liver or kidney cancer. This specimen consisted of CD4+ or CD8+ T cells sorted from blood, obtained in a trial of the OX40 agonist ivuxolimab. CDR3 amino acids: CASSLGRGPNQPQHF. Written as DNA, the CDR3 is TGTGCCAGCAGTTTGGGTAGGGGTCCCAATCAGCCCCAGCATTTT.